One and the same sample provided the 23 T cell receptor beta chains below, sequenced in a study of OX40 agonist ivuxolimab in advanced cancers. Profiling relied on immunoSEQ multiplex PCR, and the TCRdb table lists in-frame clones only, not all of them. The table records roughly 36,000 clones, about 74% of them present only once. The sample here was CD4+ or CD8+ T cells sorted from blood, taken in a trial of the OX40 agonist ivuxolimab. The receptors derive from an adult with an advanced solid tumor such as melanoma, head and neck, liver or kidney cancer.

This chain joins TRBV20-1 and TRBJ2-4, with D uncertain. Germline V gene data show CDR1 as DFQATT and CDR2 as SNEGSKA (reference sequence). V lost 5 bases and J 4 bases, leaving 6 bases between the germline ends. The CDR3 is 11 amino acids. CDR3 DNA: TGCAGTGCTGGGTTAAAAAACATTCAGTACTTC. Residues: CSAGLKNIQYF.

The chain recombines TRBV6-1 with TRBJ1-6; a weak D match, TRBD1 (6 bases). Trimming pared 4 bases from V and 13 bases from J, leaving 17 bases between. From germline, CDR1 is MNHNS and CDR2 SASEGT. The CDR3 is made up of 14 amino acids. The CDR3 here is CASSVRQDLTPLHF. CDR3 DNA: TGTGCCAGCAGTGTACGACAGGACCTGACGCCCCTCCACTTT.

V gene TRBV2 combines with J gene TRBJ1-3; 10 nucleotides match TRBD1. Germline lookup yields CDR1 SNHLY and CDR2 FYNNEI. The CDR3 extends over 18 amino acids. Trimming took 6 bases from V and 1 from J; bases not matched to a gene: 12. For the CDR3, the DNA is TGTGCCAGCAGGTTGGGACAGGGGCTTTGGAGGTCTGGAAACACCATATATTTT. Amino acids: CASRLGQGLWRSGNTIYF.

The chain couples TRBV4-2 to TRBJ2-5, with 9 positions matching TRBD1. CDR3 length: 14 amino acids. V lost 4 bases and J lost 5; bases outside the gene matches: 5. CDR1 LGHNA and CDR2 YNFKEQ come from the germline V gene. This CDR3 reads CASSLGTGLETQYF. CDR3 nucleotides: TGTGCCAGCAGCCTCGGGACAGGGCTGGAGACCCAGTACTTC.

This chain links TRBV9 with TRBJ2-7, with TRBD2 as a possible D gene (5 bases). Trimming left V 4 bases short and J 2 bases short, with 13 bases between. Looked up from germline, CDR1 is SGDLS and CDR2 is YYNGEE. The CDR3 length is 14 residues. The CDR3 loop reads CASSLRPGTYEQYF. The CDR3 DNA is TGTGCCAGCAGCCTCCGTCCCGGGACCTACGAGCAGTACTTC.

The chain uses TRBV11-2 and TRBJ1-4; no definite D call. Between the trimmed V and J ends, which lost 1 base and 8 bases, there was a span of 11 bases. The CDR3 runs to 14 residues. The germline gives CDR1 SGHAT, CDR2 FQNNGV. CDR3 in amino acids: CASSLGLAAEKLFF. The CDR3, as DNA: TGTGCCAGCAGCTTAGGACTCGCCGCCGAAAAACTGTTTTTT.

The chain carries TRBV7-9 and TRBJ2-3, with 8 bases lining up with TRBD1. From germline, CDR1 is SEHNR and CDR2 FQNEAQ (reference sequence). After removal of 3 bases from V and 1 base from J, the junction contained 0 bases not matched to a gene. The CDR3 has 14 amino acids. CDR3 in amino acids: CASSLTGGTDTQYF. DNA for the CDR3: TGTGCCAGCAGCTTGACAGGGGGCACAGATACGCAGTATTTT.

The chain links TRBV2 to TRBJ2-7; D gene unclear. The CDR3 loop spans 12 amino acids. CDR1 is SNHLY and CDR2 is FYNNEI in the germline V gene. Trimming removed 7 bases at V and 3 bases at J, with 10 bases between. The CDR3 DNA sequence: TGTGCCAGCACGCGGAATAACTACGAGCAGTACGTC. The encoded protein is CASTRNNYEQYV.

This clone was recorded only once. The chain employs TRBV13 and TRBJ2-3, with D maybe TRBD1 (6 bases). V gave up 5 bases and J gave up 3 bases, with 9 bases separating them. From germline, CDR1 is PRHDT and CDR2 FYEKMQ (reference sequence). This CDR3 comprises 13 residues. CDR3 in amino acids: CASSLQGTDTQYF. The CDR3 bases are TGTGCCAGCAGCCTACAGGGAACAGATACGCAGTATTTT.

The chain recombines TRBV7-9 with TRBJ1-4, with TRBD1 matching 11 bases. Trimming cost V 2 bases and J 0 bases; bases outside gene matches: 5. Germline V CDR1 and CDR2: SEHNR, FQNEAQ (reference sequence). The CDR3 loop spans 18 amino acids. Written as DNA, the CDR3 is TGTGCCAGCAGCTTAAGGACAGGGGGCTTGACAACTAATGAAAAACTGTTTTTT. Protein sequence: CASSLRTGGLTTNEKLFF. Full variable domain (remainder filled in from reference TRBV7-9 and TRBJ1-4): DTGVSQNPRHKITKRGQNVTFRCDPISEHNRLYWYRQTLGQGPEFLTYFQNEAQLEKSRLLSDRFSAERPKGSFSTLEIQRTEQGDSAMYLCASSLRTGGLTTNEKLFFGSGTQLSVL.

Comments on this clone: The sample holds other DNA sequences that translate to the same CDR3. The rearrangement joins TRBV9 to TRBJ2-3; no firm D call. V lost 0 bases to trimming and J lost 3 bases, with 8 bases between them. From germline, CDR1 is SGDLS and CDR2 YYNGEE. CDR3 length: 14 residues. The CDR3 DNA follows: TGTGCCAGCAGCGTAGATGGGGTAACAGATACGCAGTATTTT. It codes for CASSVDGVTDTQYF.

This clone was observed at least ten times. This chain uses TRBV11-1 with TRBJ1-3, with D uncertain. The CDR3 is made up of 15 amino acids. V lost 2 bases and J lost 0, with 8 bases in between. CDR1 and CDR2 (germline): SGHAT, FQDESV (reference sequence). CDR3 residues: CASSLTTYSGNTIYF. DNA for the CDR3: TGTGCCAGCAGCTTAACCACTTACTCTGGAAACACCATATATTTT.

V gene TRBV7-9 combines with J gene TRBJ2-6, with no clear D. In germline, CDR1 is SEHNR, CDR2 FQNEAQ (reference sequence). The CDR3 sequence is 15 residues long. V gave up 5 bases and J gave up 0 bases, with 8 bases separating them. CDR3 sequence (DNA): TGTGCCAGCAGCCTTTCCCTCTCTGGGGCCAACGTCCTGACTTTC. Amino acids: CASSLSLSGANVLTF.

The chain has TRBV25-1 and TRBJ1-4, with D perhaps TRBD1 (5 bases). V lost 4 bases and J lost 0, with 18 bases in between. Per the germline V gene, CDR1 is MGHDK and CDR2 is SYGVNS. The CDR3 sequence is 18 residues long. CDR3 sequence: CASSGDPRLLATNEKLFF. The CDR3, as DNA: TGTGCCAGCAGTGGGGACCCAAGGCTACTTGCAACTAATGAAAAACTGTTTTTT.

CDR3 protein: CAISGGDEAFF. As DNA, the CDR3 is TGTGCCATCAGTGGGGGGGACGAAGCTTTCTTT. The chain recombines TRBV10-3 with TRBJ1-1, with D possibly matching TRBD1 (5 bases). The CDR3 is 11 amino acids. Trimming removed 4 bases at V and 8 bases at J, with 8 bases between. Germline CDR1 reads ENHRY; CDR2 reads SYGVKD.

The J gene is TRBJ1-2, the V gene TRBV5-6; D may be TRBD1 (5 bases). V lost 3 bases and J lost 4, with 10 bases in between. The CDR3 covers 13 residues. CDR1 and CDR2 (germline): SGHDT, YYEEEE. The CDR3 nucleotides read TGTGCCAGCAGCTGGGGGGGGAGCTATGGCTACACCTTC. Its translation is CASSWGGSYGYTF.

This clone has only a few counts. The CDR3 DNA sequence: TGTGCCAGCAGCTTTACCGGCGGCGAGCAGTACGTC. Translating gives CASSFTGGEQYV. The chain has TRBV5-4 and TRBJ2-7; D unresolved. Germline V gene data show CDR1 as SGHNT and CDR2 as YYREEE (reference sequence). Trimming removed 2 bases from V and 6 bases from J, with 9 bases in between. The CDR3 totals 12 residues.

The chain carries TRBV6-6 and TRBJ2-7, with 9 bases identical to TRBD1. From germline, CDR1 is MNHNY and CDR2 SVGAGI (reference sequence). Trimming removed 4 bases from V and 5 bases from J; junction bases left unmatched: 6. This CDR3 is built from 14 residues. The CDR3 here is CASSSDRGTHEQYF. In DNA, the CDR3 is TGTGCCAGCAGTTCCGACAGGGGGACCCACGAGCAGTACTTC.

The rearrangement joins TRBV29-1 to TRBJ1-5; TRBD1 is a possible D gene (5 bases). Between the trimmed V and J ends, which lost 4 bases and 3 bases, there was a span of 10 bases. Germline lookup yields CDR1 SQVTM and CDR2 ANQGSEA. This CDR3 has 13 amino acids. CDR3 sequence (DNA): TGCAGCGTTGCAGGGAGGAACAATCAGCCCCAGCATTTT. Protein product: CSVAGRNNQPQHF.

The V call is TRBV21-1, the J call TRBJ2-6; the table's D call TRBD1 went unverified against the DNA. TRBV21-1 is a listed pseudogene. This CDR3 spans 17 amino acids. Here the CDR3 DNA reads TGTGCCAGCAGCAAAGGAGACATTAACTCTGGGGCCAACGTCCTGACTTTC. Its translation is CASSKGDINSGANVLTF.

CDR3 sequence reads: CASTPGTANYGYTF. The CDR3 coding sequence is TGTGCCAGCACCCCCGGGACAGCTAACTATGGCTACACCTTC. J is TRBJ1-2 and V is TRBV6-1, with 7 bases matching TRBD1. The germline V gene encodes CDR1 MNHNS and CDR2 SASEGT. The V and J ends lost 7 bases and 0 bases, in that order; junction bases with no gene match: 5. The CDR3 is 14 residues long.

This chain connects TRBV7-2 to TRBJ2-7; 9 bases are a match to TRBD2. Germline V gene data show CDR1 as SGHTA and CDR2 as FQGNSA. The CDR3 consists of 15 residues. Germline trimming cut 0 bases from V and 1 base from J; bases unmatched to any gene: 1. The CDR3 sequence: CASSLASGGSYEQYF. CDR3 nucleotide sequence: TGTGCCAGCAGCTTAGCTAGCGGGGGTTCCTACGAGCAGTACTTC.

This sequence joins TRBV18 and TRBJ1-2, with TRBD1 as a possible D gene (5 bases). The CDR3 covers 17 residues. Germline V CDR1 and CDR2: KGHSH, LQKENI. The V end was cut by 8 bases, the J end by 6 bases, with 28 bases between. CDR3 bases: TGTGCCAGCCAAAAAAATATTGGCGACAGAGGAGGGGATGGCTACACCTTC. This gives the protein CASQKNIGDRGGDGYTF. Looking up the rest from reference TRBV18 and TRBJ1-2 gives the full variable domain: NAGVMQNPRHLVRRRGQEARLRCSPMKGHSHVYWYRQLPEEGLKFMVYLQKENIIDESGMPKERFSAEFPKEGPSILRIQQVVRGDSAAYFCASQKNIGDRGGDGYTFGSGTRLTVV.